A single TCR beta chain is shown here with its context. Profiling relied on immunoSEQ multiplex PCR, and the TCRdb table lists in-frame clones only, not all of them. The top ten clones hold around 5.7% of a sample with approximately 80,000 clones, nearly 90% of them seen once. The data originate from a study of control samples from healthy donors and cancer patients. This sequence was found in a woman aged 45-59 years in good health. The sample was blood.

DNA for the CDR3: TGCGCCAGCAGCCAGGACCCTTCGGGGGCCAACGTCCTGACTTTC. It translates to CASSQDPSGANVLTF. The J gene is TRBJ2-6, the V gene TRBV5-1; D gene ambiguous. This CDR3 contains 15 residues. Germline V gene data show CDR1 as SGHRS and CDR2 as YFSETQ. With 4 bases removed from V and 4 bases from J, the gap between germline ends came to 12 bases.